This entry lists 28 T cell receptor beta chains sequenced from one sample in a study of shared T cell receptors in the human thymus. Sequencing used immunoSEQ multiplex PCR; TCRdb keeps in-frame clones, though not all of them. This sample yields about 610,000 clones, of which roughly 90% are seen a single time; approximately 0.011% belongs to the top ten. The same data also went into a second study, on human thymus T cells.

Sequenced input: thymocytes. These receptors came from a boy younger than two with a congenital heart defect.

The genes are TRBV9 and TRBJ2-2; the D gene is possibly TRBD2 (7 bases). The CDR3 is 13 residues long. Germline V lookup: CDR1 SGDLS, CDR2 YYNGEE. V was trimmed by 9 bases and J by 5 bases, leaving 14 bases between them. CDR3 sequence: CATRGRETGELFF. CDR3 coding DNA: TGTGCCACCCGGGGGCGGGAGACCGGGGAGCTGTTTTTT.

The V and J genes are TRBV6-1 and TRBJ2-7; the match to TRBD2 covers 13 bases. Germline CDR1 is MNHNS and CDR2 is SASEGT. CDR3 length: 18 amino acids. V gave up 2 bases and J gave up 6 bases; unmatched junction bases: 13. CDR3 DNA sequence: TGTGCCAGCAGTGAACCGGGACTAGCGGGAAGATCCCTTGGCGAGCAGTACTTC. It translates to CASSEPGLAGRSLGEQYF.

V is TRBV28 and J is TRBJ2-7; 7 nucleotides line up with TRBD1. Losses at the gene ends were 1 base for V and 3 bases for J; bases not matched to a gene: 3. Germline CDR1 is MDHEN and CDR2 is SYDVKM. The CDR3 loop spans 14 amino acids. Here the CDR3 DNA reads TGTGCCAGCAGTTTATTAGGGACAGACTACGAGCAGTACTTC. Translation gives CASSLLGTDYEQYF.

This chain links TRBV4-3 with TRBJ2-7; D is undetermined. This CDR3 comprises 15 residues. CDR1 and CDR2 from the germline V gene are LGHNA and YSLEER. The V end was cut by 1 base, the J end by 2 bases, with 12 bases between. The CDR3 DNA sequence: TGCGCCAGCAGCCAAGCTGCGGAGAATACCTACGAGCAGTACTTC. It yields the protein CASSQAAENTYEQYF.

This chain uses TRBV11-2 with TRBJ2-3; 7 bases match TRBD2. Germline-derived CDR1 and CDR2 are SGHAT and FQNNGV. V lost 3 bases, J lost 14 bases, and 14 bases stayed unmatched. This CDR3 is built from 14 residues. The CDR3: CASSFLRKGTTPYF. The DNA for the CDR3 is TGTGCCAGCAGCTTCCTACGGAAGGGGACTACACCGTATTTT.

The CDR3 DNA sequence: TGTGCCAGCAGCCGGACAGCAAAGGGTGAAGCTTTCTTT. It codes for CASSRTAKGEAFF. The rearrangement links TRBV25-1 to TRBJ1-1; perhaps TRBD1 as D (6 bases). The CDR3 runs to 13 residues. The germline gives CDR1 MGHDK, CDR2 SYGVNS. Trimming took off 6 bases at V and 7 bases at J, with 15 bases between the two ends.

This chain uses TRBV4-2 with TRBJ2-1; 8 bases are shared with TRBD2. Germline values: CDR1 LGHNA, CDR2 YNFKEQ. The CDR3 sequence is 13 residues long. V lost 6 bases to trimming and J lost 7 bases; unmatched junction nucleotides: 5. In DNA form, the CDR3 reads TGTGCCAGCAGGCCGGGACTAGTGAATGAGCAGTTCTTC. The encoded protein is CASRPGLVNEQFF.

Concerning this clone: One end of the junction is discordant with germline, which a read error may explain. This chain connects TRBV7-9 to TRBJ2-5, with D perhaps matching TRBD1 (8 bases). Germline V gene lookup returns CDR1 SEHNR and CDR2 FQNEAQ (reference sequence). The CDR3 spans 11 residues. The DNA for the CDR3 is TGTGCCAGCAGCGCCCGACAGGGGAGGGACTTC. This translates into CASSARQGRDF.

The chain is built from TRBV28 and TRBJ2-7; 7 nucleotides line up with TRBD1. The germline V gene has CDR1 MDHEN and CDR2 SYDVKM. V lost 6 bases, J lost 1 base, and 21 bases stayed unmatched. The CDR3 consists of 19 residues. The CDR3 sequence is CASSTHSPSDRDSSYEQYF. The CDR3, as DNA: TGTGCCAGCAGCACTCACTCGCCTTCCGACCGGGACAGTTCCTACGAGCAGTACTTC.

J is TRBJ1-2 and V is TRBV6-1, with TRBD1 as a possible D gene (5 bases). The CDR3 totals 19 residues. Germline CDR1 and CDR2: MNHNS and SASEGT. Trimming removed 3 bases at V and 6 bases at J, with 29 bases between. The CDR3 region has the DNA TGTGCCAGCAGTGACTTGGGATTCGTGTTAGCAGGGCGCTGTAATGGCTACACCTTC. This codes for CASSDLGFVLAGRCNGYTF.

The chain has TRBV6-5 and TRBJ2-5; 7 positions match TRBD1. This CDR3 is built from 14 residues. The V segment lost 6 bases and the J segment 5 bases; nucleotides outside the gene matches: 9. In germline, CDR1 is MNHEY, CDR2 SVGAGI. In nucleotides, the CDR3 is TGTGCCAGCAGCCGTGGGGCCAGGGGGGAGACCCAGTACTTC. It is translated as CASSRGARGETQYF.

This chain connects TRBV7-8 to TRBJ2-1; 11 bases fit TRBD2. V lost 1 base, J lost 4 bases, and 6 bases stayed unmatched. The CDR3 has 17 residues. The V gene's germline CDR1 is SGHVS and CDR2 FQNEAQ. The CDR3 DNA is TGTGCCAGCAGCTTAGTGGCTAGCGGGAGGTCTTACAATGAGCAGTTCTTC. The encoded protein is CASSLVASGRSYNEQFF. Using reference TRBV7-8 and TRBJ2-1 for the parts outside the CDR3, the full variable domain is GAGVSQSPRYKVAKRGQDVALRCDPISGHVSLFWYQQALGQGPEFLTYFQNEAQLDKSGLPSDRFFAERPEGSVSTLKIQRTQQEDSAVYLCASSLVASGRSYNEQFFGPGTRLTVL.

The V and J genes are TRBV5-4 and TRBJ2-1, with D perhaps matching TRBD2 (5 bases). The CDR3 has 13 residues. Deletions cut 4 bases from V and 7 bases from J, with 12 bases between. CDR1 is SGHNT, CDR2 YYREEE, per germline (reference sequence). In DNA, the CDR3 is TGTGCCAGCAGCAGGGCGGGCGGGAATGAGCAGTTCTTC. Translated: CASSRAGGNEQFF. Based on the CDR3 plus reference TRBV5-4 and TRBJ2-1, the full variable domain is ETGVTQSPTHLIKTRGQQVTLRCSSQSGHNTVSWYQQALGQGPQFIFQYYREEENGRGNFPPRFSGLQFPNYSSELNVNALELDDSALYLCASSRAGGNEQFFGPGTRLTVL.

This clone has only a few counts. This rearrangement joins TRBV6-1 to TRBJ1-3, with unresolved D. Germline V lookup: CDR1 MNHNS, CDR2 SASEGT. V dropped 7 bases and J dropped 4 bases, with 8 bases sitting between them. The CDR3 sequence is 12 residues long. The CDR3 loop is CASTQAGNTIYF. CDR3 sequence (DNA): TGTGCCAGCACCCAGGCGGGAAACACCATATATTTT.

The gene calls are TRBV28 and TRBJ1-4; 9 nucleotides align to TRBD1. Germline CDR1 is MDHEN and CDR2 is SYDVKM. Trimming cost V 3 bases and J 8 bases; bases outside gene matches: 16. This CDR3 region has 18 residues. CDR3 coding DNA: TGTGCCAGCAGTTTCCCTACCGCCCCCACAGGGGGCGGCGAAAAACTGTTTTTT. Translated, it gives CASSFPTAPTGGGEKLFF.

V and J are TRBV6-6 and TRBJ2-1, with D possibly matching TRBD2 (6 bases). CDR3 length: 14 amino acids. Trimming cost V 0 bases and J 10 bases, with 13 bases left between them. In germline, CDR1 is MNHNY, CDR2 SVGAGI (reference sequence). The DNA for the CDR3 is TGTGCCAGCAGTTACTCGAGTGGGCGGGAAGAGCAGTTCTTC. Translating it yields CASSYSSGREEQFF.

This clone was counted between two and nine times. V usage is TRBV19 and J usage is TRBJ2-1, with 9 bases aligning to TRBD2. The CDR3 has 18 residues. V shed 4 bases and J 4 bases; nucleotides not matched to a gene: 14. Germline-derived CDR1 and CDR2 are LNHDA and SQIVND (reference sequence). The CDR3 spells CASSRGTLAGGTYNEQFF. CDR3 in DNA: TGTGCCAGTAGTAGGGGGACTTTGGCGGGAGGGACATACAATGAGCAGTTCTTC.

The chain combines TRBV25-1 with TRBJ2-1; 8 bases fit TRBD2. The CDR3 runs to 15 residues. With V trimmed by 3 bases and J by 6 bases, 7 bases remained unmatched. Germline assignment: CDR1 MGHDK and CDR2 SYGVNS. CDR3 DNA sequence: TGTGCCAGCAGTGATCTCCGGGAGGGAACCAATGAGCAGTTCTTC. This codes for CASSDLREGTNEQFF.

This chain connects TRBV11-3 to TRBJ2-2; TRBD2 is a possible D gene (6 bases). Trimming took 2 bases from V and 6 from J, leaving 22 bases between them. This CDR3 is 18 amino acids long. Germline lookup yields CDR1 SGHNT and CDR2 YENEEA. The CDR3 DNA is TGTGCCAGCAGCTTATCCAAACGGACGGGAGAGGGCCCCGGGGAGCTGTTTTTT. Translating gives CASSLSKRTGEGPGELFF.

This clone was seen once. The gene calls are TRBV6-4 and TRBJ1-2; 8 bases are a match to TRBD1. This CDR3 spans 16 amino acids. After removal of 2 bases from V and 5 bases from J, the junction contained 10 bases not matched to a gene. Per germline, CDR1 MRHNA and CDR2 SNTAGT. CDR3 region: CASSDTPTTGGYGYTF. The DNA for the CDR3 is TGTGCCAGCAGTGACACCCCCACCACAGGGGGTTATGGCTACACCTTC.

CDR3 sequence reads: CASSVEPGRARGEQFF. For the CDR3, the DNA is TGTGCCAGCAGCGTAGAACCCGGGAGGGCCCGAGGTGAGCAGTTCTTC. V usage is TRBV9 and J usage is TRBJ2-1; TRBD2 matches at 8 bases. Losses at the gene ends were 0 bases for V and 9 bases for J; bases not matched to a gene: 11. The length of the CDR3 is 16 residues. Germline values: CDR1 SGDLS, CDR2 YYNGEE. Together with reference TRBV9 and TRBJ2-1, the CDR3 gives the full variable domain: DSGVTQTPKHLITATGQRVTLRCSPRSGDLSVYWYQQSLDQGLQFLIQYYNGEERAKGNILERFSAQQFPDLHSELNLSSLELGDSALYFCASSVEPGRARGEQFFGPGTRLTVL.

The V and J genes are TRBV28 and TRBJ2-7; perhaps TRBD1 as D (7 bases). The germline CDR1 and CDR2 sequences are MDHEN and SYDVKM. Trimming took 7 bases from V and 6 from J, leaving 19 bases between them. The CDR3 runs to 14 residues. The CDR3 region has the DNA TGTGCCAGCACCCGAATGGAGGGGGCCCTCGAGCAGTACTTC. It specifies CASTRMEGALEQYF.

There are a few counts of this clone. The gene calls are TRBV4-3 and TRBJ2-7; a weak D match, TRBD1 (5 bases). Germline-derived CDR1 and CDR2 are LGHNA and YSLEER. The CDR3 runs to 14 residues. Between the trimmed V and J ends, which lost 0 bases and 7 bases, there was a span of 13 bases. The CDR3 DNA sequence: TGCGCCAGCAGCCAAGACCTGCCAGGGCGGGAGCAGTACTTC. Translated, it gives CASSQDLPGREQYF.

The chain links TRBV19 to TRBJ1-1, with D maybe TRBD1 (5 bases). The CDR3 has 15 amino acids. Germline V gives CDR1 LNHDA, CDR2 SQIVND (reference sequence). Deletions cut 1 base from V and 4 bases from J, with 13 bases between. CDR3 DNA sequence: TGTGCCAGTAGTATAGCTGGCAGGGCCGGCACTGAAGCTTTCTTT. Its protein is CASSIAGRAGTEAFF.

The chain combines TRBV6-5 with TRBJ2-1, with a tentative D call TRBD1 (6 bases). The CDR3 extends over 15 amino acids. Germline CDR1 MNHEY, CDR2 SVGAGI. V gave up 6 bases and J gave up 3 bases, with 15 bases separating them. The CDR3 is CASSPGQLIYNEQFF. CDR3 coding DNA: TGTGCCAGCAGCCCAGGACAGTTGATCTACAATGAGCAGTTCTTC.

The chain has TRBV29-1 and TRBJ2-1, with D possibly matching TRBD2 (5 bases). Looked up from germline, CDR1 is SQVTM and CDR2 is ANQGSEA. V was clipped by 6 bases and J by 6 bases, with 9 bases between them. CDR3 size: 11 residues. In DNA, the CDR3 is TGCAGCGTAATAGAGGGCAATGAGCAGTTCTTC. Translating it yields CSVIEGNEQFF.

V usage is TRBV7-2 and J usage is TRBJ2-3; weak D call: TRBD1 (5 bases). V was clipped by 5 bases and J by 4 bases, with 13 bases between them. From germline, CDR1 is SGHTA and CDR2 FQGNSA. The CDR3 extends over 14 amino acids. The CDR3 region has the DNA TGTGCCAGCAGCCCTCGGGTAGGGGCAGATACGCAGTATTTT. This codes for CASSPRVGADTQYF. The complete variable domain, with remaining parts taken from reference TRBV7-2 and TRBJ2-3, reads GAGVSQSPSNKVTEKGKDVELRCDPISGHTALYWYRQSLGQGLEFLIYFQGNSAPDKSGLPSDRFSAERTGGSVSTLTIQRTQQEDSAVYLCASSPRVGADTQYFGPGTRLTVL.

The V call is TRBV7-2, the J call TRBJ2-3, with D uncertain. The CDR3 is 13 amino acids. V shed 0 bases and J shed 2 bases, with 3 bases lying between them. The germline CDR1 and CDR2 sequences are SGHTA and FQGNSA. CDR3 in amino acids: CASSLAITDTQYF. The CDR3 nucleotides read TGTGCCAGCAGCTTAGCCATCACAGATACGCAGTATTTT.